This entry lists 9 T cell receptor beta chains sequenced from one sample in a study of blood T cell repertoires in COVID-19. The method was immunoSEQ multiplex PCR; TCRdb's version includes in-frame clones alone and lacks a portion of them. The profile shows about 190,000 clones, 87% of them singletons. The sequenced material came from peripheral blood. Receptors originate from a man aged 60-69 years with active or convalescent COVID-19.

This clone was seen a single time. The chain joins TRBV7-2 to TRBJ2-5; D call uncertain. Trimming cost V 2 bases and J 4 bases, with 11 bases left between them. The CDR3 totals 14 residues. The germline V gene has CDR1 SGHTA and CDR2 FQGNSA. In DNA form, the CDR3 reads TGTGCCAGCAGCTTACAGGTCCGTTCAGAGACCCAGTACTTC. Encoded protein: CASSLQVRSETQYF.

DNA of the CDR3: TGTGCCAGCAGCTTTGGGGCGGGGGGGCCAAATGAGCAGTTCTTC. Translating gives CASSFGAGGPNEQFF. The V gene is TRBV5-6, the J gene TRBJ2-1; 9 positions agree with TRBD2. This CDR3 has 15 residues. V shed 2 bases, J shed 7 bases, and the junction held 7 bases outside the gene matches. The V gene's germline CDR1 is SGHDT and CDR2 YYEEEE.

This sequence joins TRBV6-5 and TRBJ2-3, with 7 bases aligning to TRBD1. With 4 bases clipped from V and 4 bases from J, the junction kept 5 bases outside the gene matches. The CDR3 has 14 amino acids. Germline assignment: CDR1 MNHEY and CDR2 SVGAGI. The CDR3 spells CASSFDRESDTQYF. In DNA form, the CDR3 reads TGTGCCAGCAGTTTTGACAGGGAGTCAGATACGCAGTATTTT.

The chain combines TRBV9 with TRBJ1-3; D may be TRBD1 (5 bases). This CDR3 region has 17 residues. Germline V gene data show CDR1 as SGDLS and CDR2 as YYNGEE. V was trimmed by 2 bases and J by 0 bases, leaving 15 bases between them. CDR3 in DNA: TGTGCCAGCAGCGTGAGGGGAGGAGAGAGCTCTGGAAACACCATATATTTT. Translating it yields CASSVRGGESSGNTIYF.

CDR3 DNA: TGCGCCAGCAGCCAGGGACTCACCGGACTCTCCTACAATGAGCAGTTCTTC. Amino acids: CASSQGLTGLSYNEQFF. This rearrangement joins TRBV5-1 to TRBJ2-1, with D perhaps TRBD2 (6 bases). This CDR3 contains 17 residues. V was clipped by 4 bases and J by 0 bases, with 17 bases between them. Germline-derived CDR1 and CDR2 are SGHRS and YFSETQ.

CDR3 coding DNA: TGTGCCAGCAGTTACCTCCTTAGCGGGGGGAAGGAGACCCAGTACTTC. Translating it yields CASSYLLSGGKETQYF. The chain combines TRBV2 with TRBJ2-5, with 10 nucleotides matching TRBD2. The V gene's germline CDR1 is SNHLY and CDR2 FYNNEI. This CDR3 region has 16 residues. V lost 5 bases and J lost 5; bases outside the gene matches: 11.

The rearrangement uses TRBV5-1 and TRBJ2-3; the match to TRBD2 covers 16 bases. The CDR3 is made up of 17 amino acids. The germline V gene has CDR1 SGHRS and CDR2 YFSETQ. Losses at the gene ends were 7 bases for V and 1 base for J; bases not matched to a gene: 6. The CDR3 loop is CASSGTSGGDGTDTQYF. CDR3 bases: TGCGCCAGCTCCGGGACTAGCGGGGGGGACGGCACAGATACGCAGTATTTT.

The chain employs TRBV2 and TRBJ1-6, with 8 bases lining up with TRBD1. Germline V lookup: CDR1 SNHLY, CDR2 FYNNEI. The CDR3 covers 16 residues. The trim removed 2 bases at V and 8 bases at J, leaving 8 bases unmatched. The CDR3 nucleotides are TGTGCCAGCAGTGAATCCCCGACAGGGGCGGATTCACCCCTCCACTTT. This codes for CASSESPTGADSPLHF.

J is TRBJ2-2 and V is TRBV18, with 9 bases that match TRBD1. J gave up 5 bases and V 5 bases, and 9 bases lay outside the gene matches. The CDR3 contains 16 residues. From germline, CDR1 is KGHSH and CDR2 LQKENI. The CDR3: CASSTTTGGATGELFF. Here the CDR3 DNA reads TGTGCCAGCTCAACCACCACAGGGGGCGCGACCGGGGAGCTGTTTTTT.